The 13 T cell receptor beta chains in this list originate from one sample, sequenced in a study of T cells in Graves' hyperthyroidism and ophthalmopathy. RNA transcripts provided the source from which TCR beta CDR3 regions were amplified. The TCR CDR3 first-round RT-PCR relied on the HTBI primer set. TCRdb reprocessed the multiplex PCR reads with MiXCR, giving one entry per CDR3 protein. The table records 350,000 or so distinct CDR3 sequences, around 20% of them present only once. The sample consisted of blood. These receptors came from a woman in her forties or fifties with Graves' hyperthyroidism.

V usage is TRBV19 and J usage is TRBJ1-5; D is uncertain. V lost 5 bases to trimming and J lost 3 bases, with 8 bases between them. The CDR3 is made up of 13 amino acids. Germline loops: CDR1 LNHDA, CDR2 SQIVND (reference sequence). Here the CDR3 reads CASSWEYNQPQHF. Written as DNA, the CDR3 is TGTGCCAGTAGTTGGGAGTACAATCAGCCCCAGCATTTT.

The gene calls are TRBV20-1 and TRBJ2-2; 11 nucleotides line up with TRBD2. Trimming cost V 5 bases and J 2 bases; bases outside gene matches: 4. Germline CDR1 reads DFQATT; CDR2 reads SNEGSKA (reference sequence). The CDR3 loop spans 15 amino acids. The CDR3 nucleotides read TGCAGTGCTTCTGGACTAGCGGGCAACACCGGGGAGCTGTTTTTT. It yields the protein CSASGLAGNTGELFF.

At least ten counts were recorded for this clonotype. The chain carries TRBV29-1 and TRBJ1-4, with D possibly TRBD1 on 6 matching bases. The CDR3 runs to 14 residues. V lost 6 bases, J lost 7 bases, and 18 bases lay in between. Germline V CDR1 and CDR2: SQVTM, ANQGSEA. CDR3: CSVLEGGAGEKLFF. CDR3 coding DNA: TGCAGCGTACTCGAAGGGGGGGCTGGTGAAAAACTGTTTTTT.

This clonotype was found a few times. The V call is TRBV15, the J call TRBJ2-7, with TRBD1 as a possible D gene (5 bases). Germline V gene sequence: CDR1 LNHNV, CDR2 YYDKDF (reference sequence). The CDR3 extends over 14 amino acids. V was cut by 0 bases and J by 1 base, with 7 bases left in between. CDR3 in amino acids: CATSREGPSYEQYF. The CDR3, as DNA: TGTGCCACCAGCAGAGAGGGGCCGTCCTACGAGCAGTACTTC.

The chain joins TRBV12-3 or TRBV12-4 to TRBJ1-4, with D perhaps TRBD1 (6 bases). CDR3 length: 14 residues. V lost 6 bases, J lost 8 bases, and 16 bases lay in between. DNA of the CDR3: TGTGCCAGCAGATCACAGGGATTGAGAGAAAAACTGTTTTTT. Protein product: CASRSQGLREKLFF.

This clonotype was picked up a small number of times. V and J are TRBV6-1 and TRBJ1-2; TRBD1 matches at 11 bases. The CDR3 is 14 residues long. J gave up 7 bases and V 6 bases, and 7 bases lay outside the gene matches. Per the germline V gene, CDR1 is MNHNS and CDR2 is SASEGT. The CDR3 DNA sequence: TGTGCCAGCAGAAACCGGGACAGGGGGGGTGGCTACACCTTC. Amino acid sequence: CASRNRDRGGGYTF.

Many counts were recorded for this clonotype. The chain couples TRBV3-1 to TRBJ2-3, with D perhaps TRBD1 or TRBD2 (5 bases each). Germline V gene lookup returns CDR1 LGHDT and CDR2 YNNKEL (reference sequence). V was cut by 0 bases and J by 6 bases, with 13 bases left in between. CDR3 length: 15 residues. Here the CDR3 reads CASSQEVGVKDTQYF. Here the CDR3 DNA reads TGTGCCAGCAGCCAAGAGGTGGGGGTCAAGGATACGCAGTATTTT.

This clonotype was picked up many times. The chain links TRBV29-1 to TRBJ2-7, with TRBD1 matching over 7 bases. The CDR3 totals 12 residues. The junction had 12 bases not matched to a gene; V was cut back by 7 bases and J by 9 bases. The V gene's germline CDR1 is SQVTM and CDR2 ANQGSEA. The CDR3 DNA follows: TGCAGCGCCCTATTGGGACAGTCCGGGCAGTACTTC. Translating it yields CSALLGQSGQYF.

This chain joins TRBV2 and TRBJ2-1; 7 bases are shared with TRBD2. The CDR3 covers 14 residues. Germline V gene data show CDR1 as SNHLY and CDR2 as FYNNEI. Trimming at V came to 5 bases and at J to 7 bases, leaving 8 bases not matched to a gene. CDR3 protein: CASSFWGGGNEQFF. The CDR3, as DNA: TGTGCCAGCAGTTTCTGGGGGGGTGGAAATGAGCAGTTCTTC.

The CDR3 DNA is TGTGCCAGCAGTTACTCGGACGGGACCCAGTACTTC. Its protein product is CASSYSDGTQYF. The chain has TRBV6-6 and TRBJ2-5, with no clear D. V lost 0 bases, J lost 7 bases, and 6 bases lay in between. Germline CDR1 MNHNY, CDR2 SVGAGI (reference sequence). This CDR3 has 12 amino acids.

In its sample, this clonotype was seen many times. The chain joins TRBV28 to TRBJ2-3, with 8 bases matching TRBD2. The V segment lost 6 bases and the J segment 2 bases; nucleotides outside the gene matches: 7. Germline V gene sequence: CDR1 MDHEN, CDR2 SYDVKM. The CDR3 is 15 residues long. This CDR3 is CASRIAGQVTDTQYF. In nucleotides, the CDR3 is TGTGCCAGCAGAATAGCGGGGCAGGTCACAGATACGCAGTATTTT.

In this sample, this clonotype turned up many times. The rearrangement uses TRBV7-2 and TRBJ2-4; D is unclear. This CDR3 comprises 18 residues. The germline V gene encodes CDR1 SGHTA and CDR2 FQGNSA. The V gene lost 3 bases and the J gene lost 0 bases, with 18 bases spanning the gap. As DNA, the CDR3 is TGTGCCAGCAGCTTTGGGGTTAATAGTATTCTAGCCAAAAACATTCAGTACTTC. It codes for CASSFGVNSILAKNIQYF.

In this sample, this clonotype turned up many times. This chain links TRBV29-1 with TRBJ2-2, with 7 bases fitting TRBD2. The germline V gene has CDR1 SQVTM and CDR2 ANQGSEA. J lost 4 bases, V lost 4 bases, and 3 bases had no gene match. The CDR3 length is 13 residues. CDR3 region: CSVGGSVTGELFF. In nucleotides, the CDR3 is TGCAGCGTTGGCGGGAGTGTCACCGGGGAGCTGTTTTTT.